The 30 T cell receptor beta chains in this list originate from one sample, sequenced in a study of a mutant IDH1 vaccine in newly diagnosed glioma. Their cognate antigens are unknown. Time point noted: week 11, during vaccination. Alongside topical imiquimod, each dose of vaccine comprised 300 ug of mutant IDH1 20-mer peptide. Only in-frame clones appear in the TCRdb table, and some are missing; sequencing was by immunoSEQ multiplex PCR. The sample lists some 23,000 clones; roughly three quarters were seen once. This material consisted of peripheral blood mononuclear cells (PBMCs), taken from a glioma patient whose treatment included an IDH1 peptide vaccine. The receptors shown here come from a man in his late teens or twenties with glioma. Some clones in this sample may be carry-over from other donors' samples.

The chain links TRBV11-2 to TRBJ1-4; TRBD1 might be the D (5 bases). The CDR3 runs 16 residues. The V gene lost 1 base and the J gene lost 6 bases, with 15 bases spanning the gap. Germline V gene lookup returns CDR1 SGHAT and CDR2 FQNNGV. In nucleotides, the CDR3 is TGTGCCAGCAGCTTAGTCCCCCGGGGGGGAGATGAAAAACTGTTTTTT. Amino acids: CASSLVPRGGDEKLFF.

The rearrangement links TRBV6-1 to TRBJ1-4; D is perhaps TRBD1 (5 bases). This CDR3 region has 15 residues. V lost 6 bases and J lost 8, with 19 bases in between. From germline, CDR1 is MNHNS and CDR2 SASEGT. CDR3 DNA sequence: TGTGCCAGCAGAGAAAATGGGGGGAAGGGCGAAAAACTGTTTTTT. Translation: CASRENGGKGEKLFF.

This sequence joins TRBV30 and TRBJ2-7, with TRBD2 as a possible D gene (6 bases). Germline V gene sequence: CDR1 GTSNPN, CDR2 SVGIG (reference sequence). The CDR3 is 12 amino acids. The V end lost 3 bases, the J end lost 3 bases, and 9 bases lay between the germline ends. The chain's CDR3 is CAWRGDFYEQYF. In nucleotides, the CDR3 is TGTGCCTGGAGGGGGGACTTCTACGAGCAGTACTTC.

The rearrangement joins TRBV4-1 to TRBJ2-7, with 8 bases that match TRBD1. V lost 4 bases, J lost 2 bases, and 10 bases stayed unmatched. Germline CDR1 MGHRA, CDR2 YSYEKL. The length of the CDR3 is 16 residues. The DNA for the CDR3 is TGCGCCAGCAGCCCTAGACTGCTACAGGGGGCCTACGAGCAGTACTTC. Its translation: CASSPRLLQGAYEQYF.

This chain links TRBV11-2 with TRBJ1-2; TRBD1 is a possible D gene (5 bases). This CDR3 contains 14 residues. Trimming cost V 5 bases and J 6 bases, with 16 bases left between them. Germline CDR1 and CDR2: SGHAT and FQNNGV. The DNA of the CDR3 is TGTGCCAGCAGCCCGCCCCGGGGGTCTAATGGCTACACCTTC. This codes for CASSPPRGSNGYTF.

This chain joins TRBV7-2 and TRBJ1-1; D unclear. Trimming pared 5 bases from V and 1 base from J, leaving 14 bases between. The CDR3 covers 15 residues. The germline V gene encodes CDR1 SGHTA and CDR2 FQGNSA. DNA of the CDR3: TGTGCCAGCAGCGTAAAGTTAGTCGGGAACACTGAAGCTTTCTTT. Amino acids: CASSVKLVGNTEAFF.

The chain uses TRBV6-1 and TRBJ1-6; TRBD1 is a possible D gene (5 bases). CDR3 size: 18 residues. The germline V and J ends were trimmed by 2 bases and 4 bases, with 18 bases remaining between them. Germline values: CDR1 MNHNS, CDR2 SASEGT. CDR3 sequence: CASSEQGSPKNYNSPLHF. DNA for the CDR3: TGTGCCAGCAGTGAACAGGGCTCCCCGAAGAATTATAATTCACCCCTCCACTTT.

The chain joins TRBV15 to TRBJ2-1; tentatively, D is TRBD1 or TRBD2 (5 bases each). CDR3 size: 15 residues. CDR1 is LNHNV and CDR2 is YYDKDF in the germline V gene (reference sequence). V dropped 8 bases and J dropped 1 base, with 15 bases sitting between them. CDR3 sequence: CATYGTDLSYNEQFF. CDR3 nucleotides: TGTGCCACCTACGGGACGGACTTATCCTACAATGAGCAGTTCTTC.

The chain is built from TRBV5-1 and TRBJ2-1; TRBD2 aligns across 10 bases. Germline trimming cut 1 base from V and 9 bases from J; bases unmatched to any gene: 7. Looked up from germline, CDR1 is SGHRS and CDR2 is YFSETQ. The CDR3 covers 15 residues. CDR3 sequence (DNA): TGCGCCAGCAGCTTGAACCTAGCGGGAGAAAGTGAGCAGTTCTTC. This sequence encodes CASSLNLAGESEQFF.

V is TRBV2 and J is TRBJ1-2; D uncertain. V dropped 5 bases and J dropped 4 bases, with 14 bases sitting between them. This CDR3 contains 14 residues. CDR1 and CDR2 (germline): SNHLY, FYNNEI. The DNA for the CDR3 is TGTGCCAGCAGTCTCGAACATTCAAGCTATGGCTACACCTTC. Translating it yields CASSLEHSSYGYTF.

This clone has more than one count but fewer than ten. The gene calls are TRBV5-1 and TRBJ2-7; 11 bases fit TRBD1. The CDR3 loop spans 15 amino acids. Losses at the gene ends were 4 bases for V and 0 bases for J; bases not matched to a gene: 3. CDR1 and CDR2 from the germline V gene are SGHRS and YFSETQ. Here the CDR3 DNA reads TGCGCCAGCAGCCGGGACAGGGGGTCCTCCTACGAGCAGTACTTC. It codes for CASSRDRGSSYEQYF.

In regard to this clone: It is unclear where the CDR3 begins or ends on the DNA, so no DNA is shown, and the CDR3 is as TCRdb lists it. This rearrangement joins TRBV2 to TRBJ2-2; the table's D call TRBD1 went unverified against the DNA. Looked up from germline, CDR1 is SNHLY and CDR2 is FYNNEI. The CDR3 spans 14 residues, counting both ends. The CDR3 here is CASSSSTGVGELFF.

The chain couples TRBV6-1 to TRBJ2-6, with 7 bases matching TRBD1. J gave up 4 bases and V 0 bases, and 6 bases lay outside the gene matches. CDR1 is MNHNS, CDR2 SASEGT, per germline. The CDR3 consists of 17 residues. In DNA, the CDR3 is TGTGCCAGCAGTGAAGCCATCGACAGGGTCGGGGCCAACGTCCTGACTTTC. Translated, it gives CASSEAIDRVGANVLTF.

The V and J genes are TRBV6-1 and TRBJ1-2; 9 nucleotides match TRBD1. The germline gives CDR1 MNHNS, CDR2 SASEGT. CDR3 length equals 14 residues. After removal of 6 bases from V and 5 bases from J, the junction contained 7 bases not matched to a gene. The CDR3 DNA reads as TGTGCCAGCAGCCTACAGGGGGCAGGGTATGGCTACACCTTC. As protein: CASSLQGAGYGYTF.

The gene calls are TRBV5-4 and TRBJ2-5; no reliable D call. CDR3 length: 13 residues. CDR1 and CDR2 (germline): SGHNT, YYREEE (reference sequence). Trimming took 7 bases from V and 1 from J, leaving 11 bases between them. The chain's CDR3 is CASAWAAQETQYF. For the CDR3, the DNA is TGTGCCAGCGCCTGGGCAGCCCAAGAGACCCAGTACTTC.

V usage is TRBV7-2 and J usage is TRBJ1-2; D unresolved. V was cut by 4 bases and J by 4 bases, with 16 bases left in between. CDR1 SGHTA and CDR2 FQGNSA come from the germline V gene. CDR3 size: 15 residues. The CDR3 reads CASSYLREPIYGYTF. The CDR3 nucleotides read TGTGCCAGCAGCTACCTTCGGGAGCCAATCTATGGCTACACCTTC.

The chain is built from TRBV5-4 and TRBJ1-1; 7 bases line up with TRBD1. CDR3 length equals 14 residues. The V and J ends lost 3 bases and 4 bases, in that order; junction bases with no gene match: 6. Germline-derived CDR1 and CDR2 are SGHNT and YYREEE (reference sequence). CDR3 loop: CASSSGQDGTEAFF. The DNA of the CDR3 is TGTGCCAGCAGCTCCGGACAGGATGGCACTGAAGCTTTCTTT.

This chain connects TRBV5-5 to TRBJ1-5, with a possible D match to TRBD1 (5 bases). This CDR3 spans 18 amino acids. Germline V CDR1 and CDR2: SGHKS, YYEKEE (reference sequence). Trimming shortened V by 0 bases and J by 0 bases, and 16 bases separated the two germline ends. CDR3: CASSLGIRGTGSNQPQHF. As DNA, the CDR3 is TGTGCCAGCAGCTTGGGGATTAGGGGCACCGGTAGCAATCAGCCCCAGCATTTT.

The chain employs TRBV28 and TRBJ2-3, with TRBD1 identical over 10 bases. V lost 5 bases to trimming and J lost 4 bases; unmatched junction nucleotides: 6. The germline V gene has CDR1 MDHEN and CDR2 SYDVKM. The CDR3 loop spans 15 amino acids. In DNA form, the CDR3 reads TGTGCCAGCAGTCCGCATGGGACAGGGGCAGATACGCAGTATTTT. Translated, it gives CASSPHGTGADTQYF.

This clone was counted between two and nine times. The genes are TRBV2 and TRBJ2-7; 8 bases align to TRBD2. The J segment lost 6 bases and the V segment lost 7 bases, leaving 8 bases of the junction unmatched. Germline V gene sequence: CDR1 SNHLY, CDR2 FYNNEI. The CDR3 totals 13 residues. The CDR3, as DNA: TGTGCCAGCATATGGTTTCGGGAGGGCGAGCAGTACTTC. Translating it yields CASIWFREGEQYF. The full variable domain, with the rest looked up from reference TRBV2 and TRBJ2-7, is EPEVTQTPSHQVTQMGQEVILRCVPISNHLYFYWYRQILGQKVEFLVSFYNNEISEKSEIFDDQFSVERPDGSNFTLKIRSTKLEDSAMYFCASIWFREGEQYFGPGTRLTVT.

The table lists this clone with a few counts. This chain connects TRBV5-6 to TRBJ1-1, with D possibly being TRBD1 (5 bases). V gave up 0 bases and J gave up 5 bases, with 11 bases separating them. CDR1 and CDR2 from the germline V gene are SGHDT and YYEEEE. This CDR3 comprises 14 residues. The CDR3 nucleotides read TGTGCCAGCAGCTTGGGGAGGGGTTTGACTGAAGCTTTCTTT. Translation: CASSLGRGLTEAFF.

J is TRBJ2-7 and V is TRBV4-3; tentatively, D is TRBD2 (6 bases). Between the trimmed V and J ends, which lost 4 bases and 2 bases, there was a span of 15 bases. The germline V gene has CDR1 LGHNA and CDR2 YSLEER. This CDR3 is 15 amino acids long. The CDR3 nucleotides read TGCGCCAGCAGCCGCGAGGCTAGCGAAACCTACGAGCAGTACTTC. This translates into CASSREASETYEQYF.

The table lists this clone with a few counts. The chain couples TRBV2 to TRBJ2-7, with D perhaps TRBD2 (6 bases). Germline V gene lookup returns CDR1 SNHLY and CDR2 FYNNEI. The CDR3 runs to 15 residues. V was trimmed by 2 bases and J by 2 bases, leaving 13 bases between them. CDR3 sequence reads: CASSELGSGAYEQYF. The CDR3 DNA reads TGTGCCAGCAGTGAACTGGGTAGCGGAGCCTACGAGCAGTACTTC.

This clone appeared a single time. The rearrangement uses TRBV25-1 and TRBJ2-4, with D perhaps matching TRBD1 (6 bases). CDR1 and CDR2 from the germline V gene are MGHDK and SYGVNS. The CDR3 totals 18 residues. V lost 2 bases to trimming and J lost 0 bases, with 17 bases between them. The CDR3 bases are TGTGCCAGCAGTGAAACGCGGCTGGGACAACCAGCCAAAAACATTCAGTACTTC. This encodes CASSETRLGQPAKNIQYF.

This clone was counted a few times. The genes are TRBV18 and TRBJ1-5; TRBD1 aligns across 7 bases. Germline CDR1 and CDR2: KGHSH and LQKENI. CDR3 length: 16 amino acids. V was pared by 2 bases and J by 3 bases, with 7 bases of the junction left unmatched. The CDR3 spells CASSPFGTADNQPQHF. DNA for the CDR3: TGTGCCAGCTCACCATTTGGGACAGCAGACAATCAGCCCCAGCATTTT.

The V and J genes are TRBV9 and TRBJ1-4; D remains ambiguous. The germline V gene encodes CDR1 SGDLS and CDR2 YYNGEE. The CDR3 contains 14 residues. Trimming cost V 0 bases and J 3 bases, with 6 bases left between them. The CDR3 DNA is TGTGCCAGCAGCGTAGGGCTGCCTAATGAAAAACTGTTTTTT. Protein sequence: CASSVGLPNEKLFF. The full variable domain, rest sourced from reference TRBV9 and TRBJ1-4, is DSGVTQTPKHLITATGQRVTLRCSPRSGDLSVYWYQQSLDQGLQFLIQYYNGEERAKGNILERFSAQQFPDLHSELNLSSLELGDSALYFCASSVGLPNEKLFFGSGTQLSVL.

The J gene is TRBJ2-2, the V gene TRBV5-4; 12 nucleotides match TRBD2. CDR1 and CDR2 (germline): SGHNT, YYREEE (reference sequence). The CDR3 is 17 residues long. Trimming took 3 bases from V and 0 from J; bases not matched to a gene: 3. The CDR3: CASSSLAGGPNTGELFF. For the CDR3, the DNA is TGTGCCAGCAGCTCACTAGCGGGGGGACCGAACACCGGGGAGCTGTTTTTT.

This chain links TRBV4-3 with TRBJ2-3; no firm D call. Between the trimmed V and J ends, which lost 5 bases and 0 bases, there was a span of 6 bases. This CDR3 has 13 amino acids. Per the germline V gene, CDR1 is LGHNA and CDR2 is YSLEER. In DNA form, the CDR3 reads TGCGCCAGCAGCAGAAGGAGCACAGATACGCAGTATTTT. Amino acids: CASSRRSTDTQYF.

The DNA of the CDR3 is TGTGCCAGCAGTTACCAGCCTCAGGCCGGGGCTGAAGCTTTCTTT. Translated, it gives CASSYQPQAGAEAFF. J is TRBJ1-1 and V is TRBV6-9; no clear D. Germline CDR1 and CDR2: MNHGY and SVAAGI. Trimming removed 3 bases at V and 6 bases at J, with 17 bases between. This CDR3 is 15 amino acids long.

This clone was detected once. Within the sample, other DNA sequences also encode this same CDR3. The chain has TRBV6-1 and TRBJ1-2, with D hard to call. Trimming stripped 3 bases from V and 2 bases from J, with 4 bases between. The CDR3 extends over 12 amino acids. Germline assignment: CDR1 MNHNS and CDR2 SASEGT. The CDR3 sequence is CASSEGNYGYTF. CDR3 bases: TGTGCCAGCAGTGAGGGGAACTATGGCTACACCTTC.